The clone carrying this TCR beta chain was seen many times. What it binds is unknown. A volume of 8 to 10 ml of fresh peripheral blood supplied the PBMCs. The source of the sample is a study of Graves' ophthalmopathy and Graves' hyperthyroidism. Amplification of the TCR beta CDR3 regions used RNA transcripts (as template). An initial RT-PCR round employing HTBI primers preceded a second-round multiplex PCR. TCRdb reprocessed the multiplex PCR reads with MiXCR, giving one entry per CDR3 protein. The sample has over 450,000 distinct CDR3 sequences; roughly 14% are singletons. The V end lost 7 bases, the J end lost 3 bases, and 21 bases lay between the germline ends. Germline assignment: CDR1 LGHNT and CDR2 FRNRAP. This CDR3 contains 16 residues. Study-wide results and caveats: The model predicted progression of ophthalmopathy with a sensitivity of 60% to 71%, and its specificity was 72% to 80%.

Sequences were obtained from blood. The sequence came from a woman in her thirties with Graves' ophthalmopathy. V usage is TRBV12-5 and J usage is TRBJ1-2, with D hard to call. CDR3 in DNA: TGTGCTAGTGTCTCATCCACCGACGGCGTCTACTATGGCTACACCTTC. This translates into CASVSSTDGVYYGYTF.